One and the same sample provided the 28 T cell receptor beta chains below, sequenced in a study of radiotherapy plus CTLA-4 blockade in lung cancer. Produced via immunoSEQ multiplex PCR; TCRdb's table is partial and in-frame only. The sample contains approximately 77,000 clones, under 85% of which appear only once. Sequencing used peripheral blood, obtained from a patient treated with radiotherapy plus ipilimumab. The receptors here all came from a human donor with non-small cell lung cancer who had stable disease on radiotherapy plus ipilimumab.

In regard to this clone: Within the sample, other DNA sequences also encode this same CDR3. This sequence joins TRBV6-5 and TRBJ1-5; perhaps TRBD1 as D (5 bases). This CDR3 comprises 15 residues. Trimming stripped 6 bases from V and 1 base from J, with 13 bases between. Germline CDR1 and CDR2: MNHEY and SVGAGI. The CDR3 DNA follows: TGTGCCAGCAGCCGACGCGGGGGGAGCAATCAGCCCCAGCATTTT. Translating gives CASSRRGGSNQPQHF.

The chain couples TRBV14 to TRBJ2-2; no firm D call. Germline V lookup: CDR1 SGHDN, CDR2 FVKESK. The length of the CDR3 is 15 residues. Trimming shortened V by 2 bases and J by 2 bases, and 9 bases separated the two germline ends. The CDR3 DNA is TGTGCCAGCAGCCAATGGCAGGCAAACACCGGGGAGCTGTTTTTT. This gives the protein CASSQWQANTGELFF.

The chain couples TRBV10-3 to TRBJ2-1; no clear D. This CDR3 is built from 11 residues. Germline lookup yields CDR1 ENHRY and CDR2 SYGVKD. V was pared by 2 bases and J by 9 bases, with 5 bases between. DNA of the CDR3: TGTGCCATCAGTGAGGATATTGAGCAGTTCTTC. Amino acids: CAISEDIEQFF.

This clone was recorded a few times. The J gene is TRBJ2-7, the V gene TRBV4-2; 7 positions agree with TRBD2. Per germline, CDR1 LGHNA and CDR2 YNFKEQ. The CDR3 totals 15 residues. Trimming cost V 0 bases and J 4 bases; bases outside gene matches: 6. CDR3 in amino acids: CASSQEPRGGYEQYF. Written as DNA, the CDR3 is TGTGCCAGCAGCCAAGAACCCCGGGGAGGGTACGAGCAGTACTTC.

The rearrangement uses TRBV11-2 and TRBJ2-1, with 10 bases aligning to TRBD2. After removal of 0 bases from V and 13 bases from J, the junction contained 9 bases not matched to a gene. CDR1 is SGHAT and CDR2 is FQNNGV in the germline V gene. This CDR3 spans 15 amino acids. The CDR3 DNA sequence: TGTGCCAGCAGCTTAGATGTGCGAGCGGGGGGGACTCAGTTCTTC. It is translated as CASSLDVRAGGTQFF.

The genes are TRBV14 and TRBJ1-3; D is unresolved. The V end lost 4 bases, the J end lost 4 bases, and 11 bases lay between the germline ends. The CDR3 length is 14 residues. Germline CDR1 is SGHDN and CDR2 is FVKESK. In DNA, the CDR3 is TGTGCCAGCAGCCTACAGAGAAGCGGAAACACCATATATTTT. It is translated as CASSLQRSGNTIYF.

The CDR3 coding sequence is TGTGCCACCGCGGACTCCCTACACACAGATACGCAGTATTTT. Its translation: CATADSLHTDTQYF. This sequence joins TRBV6-1 and TRBJ2-3; possibly TRBD2 for D (5 bases). The CDR3 sequence is 14 residues long. The germline V gene encodes CDR1 MNHNS and CDR2 SASEGT. Trimming left V 10 bases short and J 2 bases short, with 16 bases between.

The genes are TRBV21-1 and TRBJ2-1; the D segment call TRBD2 is taken from the table without a DNA check. TRBV21-1 is assigned pseudogene status. The CDR3 totals 17 residues. CDR3 region: CASSKELAESSYNEQFF. DNA for the CDR3: TGTGCCAGCAGCAAGGAACTAGCGGAGAGCTCCTACAATGAGCAGTTCTTC.

The V call is TRBV11-2, the J call TRBJ1-1; possibly TRBD1 for D (6 bases). With 7 bases removed from V and 1 base from J, the gap between germline ends came to 19 bases. The germline CDR1 and CDR2 sequences are SGHAT and FQNNGV. This CDR3 region has 16 residues. The CDR3 DNA follows: TGTGCCAGCATCTCTATCAGGGGCCTTGCGAACACTGAAGCTTTCTTT. This sequence encodes CASISIRGLANTEAFF.

On this clone itself: One end of the junction varies from germline; a read error may be responsible. The V gene is TRBV7-7, the J gene TRBJ2-7; 8 bases align to TRBD1. Looked up from germline, CDR1 is SSHAT and CDR2 is FNYEAQ (reference sequence). CDR3 length equals 12 residues. CDR3 DNA sequence: TGTGCTAGCAGCCGACAGGGGTACGAGCAGTACTTC. This sequence encodes CASSRQGYEQYF.

The chain couples TRBV15 to TRBJ1-1, with 7 bases aligning to TRBD1. The germline gives CDR1 LNHNV, CDR2 YYDKDF (reference sequence). The CDR3 totals 15 residues. V lost 4 bases to trimming and J lost 0 bases; unmatched junction nucleotides: 5. The CDR3 here is CATSKGQILNTEAFF. CDR3 nucleotide sequence: TGTGCCACCAGCAAGGGACAGATCTTGAACACTGAAGCTTTCTTT. The variable domain in full, completed from reference TRBV15 and TRBJ1-1, reads DAMVIQNPRYQVTQFGKPVTLSCSQTLNHNVMYWYQQKSSQAPKLLFHYYDKDFNNEADTPDNFQSRRPNTSFCFLDIRSPGLGDTAMYLCATSKGQILNTEAFFGQGTRLTVV.

The chain couples TRBV9 to TRBJ2-5, with TRBD1 matching over 7 bases. CDR1 and CDR2 (germline): SGDLS, YYNGEE. Trimming took 0 bases from V and 4 from J; bases not matched to a gene: 6. The CDR3 is made up of 15 amino acids. The DNA of the CDR3 is TGTGCCAGCAGCGTAGAGGACAGGACAGGAGAGACCCAGTACTTC. Its protein product is CASSVEDRTGETQYF.

The chain links TRBV4-1 to TRBJ2-7, with D unclear. The CDR3 sequence is 16 residues long. Germline V gene data show CDR1 as MGHRA and CDR2 as YSYEKL. V lost 1 base to trimming and J lost 6 bases, with 19 bases between them. CDR3 nucleotide sequence: TGCGCCAGCAGCCAAGGGTTCGGCAGGCCCCCACGCGAGCAGTACTTC. Protein: CASSQGFGRPPREQYF.

V gene TRBV7-9 combines with J gene TRBJ2-7; D is perhaps TRBD2 (5 bases). This CDR3 spans 14 amino acids. V dropped 3 bases and J dropped 7 bases, with 16 bases sitting between them. CDR1 SEHNR and CDR2 FQNEAQ come from the germline V gene (reference sequence). The CDR3 DNA reads TGTGCCAGCAGCTTTCGGGCGGAGGTCGGTGAGCAGTACTTC. It specifies CASSFRAEVGEQYF.

The chain links TRBV27 to TRBJ1-1; 7 nucleotides align to TRBD1. The CDR3 has 15 amino acids. CDR1 MNHEY and CDR2 SMNVEV come from the germline V gene (reference sequence). V lost 4 bases to trimming and J lost 5 bases; unmatched junction nucleotides: 10. The CDR3 sequence is CASSSRGKQGTEAFF. The DNA of the CDR3 is TGTGCCAGCAGTTCCCGAGGGAAACAGGGGACTGAAGCTTTCTTT.

The CDR3 DNA reads TGTGCCAGCGTCGCCTTAGCGGGAGATGCCTACGAGCAGTACTTC. Encoded protein: CASVALAGDAYEQYF. The chain has TRBV6-1 and TRBJ2-7; 9 bases line up with TRBD2. This CDR3 has 15 amino acids. V trimming: 8 bases; J trimming: 2 bases; junction bases outside the gene matches: 10. The V gene's germline CDR1 is MNHNS and CDR2 SASEGT.

This chain links TRBV30 with TRBJ1-2, with 7 bases lining up with TRBD1. The CDR3 extends over 14 amino acids. Germline loops: CDR1 GTSNPN, CDR2 SVGIG (reference sequence). Trimming removed 3 bases from V and 6 bases from J; junction bases left unmatched: 10. CDR3 sequence: CAWRSPGQLHGYTF. DNA for the CDR3: TGTGCCTGGAGATCTCCGGGACAGCTTCATGGCTACACCTTC.

V is TRBV19 and J is TRBJ1-2, with D possibly being TRBD1 (5 bases). Trimming removed 8 bases at V and 2 bases at J, with 15 bases between. The CDR3 length is 14 residues. In germline, CDR1 is LNHDA, CDR2 SQIVND (reference sequence). CDR3 region: CASQPGPGNYGYTF. In DNA, the CDR3 is TGTGCCAGTCAACCTGGGCCAGGGAACTATGGCTACACCTTC.

V gene TRBV10-2 combines with J gene TRBJ2-3; no clear D. V was shortened by 1 base and J by 1 base, with 12 bases between the two germline ends. The length of the CDR3 is 16 residues. In germline, CDR1 is WSHSY, CDR2 SAAADI. CDR3 region: CASSEFPQVGTDTQYF. The CDR3 bases are TGCGCCAGCAGTGAGTTTCCGCAAGTAGGCACAGATACGCAGTATTTT.

The gene calls are TRBV5-6 and TRBJ1-6; 9 bases are a match to TRBD1. The CDR3 has 16 residues. The V segment lost 2 bases and the J segment 9 bases; nucleotides outside the gene matches: 9. From germline, CDR1 is SGHDT and CDR2 YYEEEE. The CDR3 loop reads CASSFGQGNLGSPLHF. DNA of the CDR3: TGTGCCAGCAGCTTTGGACAGGGGAATCTCGGTTCACCCCTCCACTTT.

This clone was counted a few times. The chain has TRBV2 and TRBJ2-5; D not resolved. Germline V lookup: CDR1 SNHLY, CDR2 FYNNEI. This CDR3 region has 11 residues. V lost 6 bases and J 5 bases, leaving 7 bases between the germline ends. The CDR3 here is CASSGEETQYF. As DNA, the CDR3 is TGTGCCAGCAGCGGTGAGGAGACCCAGTACTTC. The whole variable domain, filled in from reference TRBV2 and TRBJ2-5, reads EPEVTQTPSHQVTQMGQEVILRCVPISNHLYFYWYRQILGQKVEFLVSFYNNEISEKSEIFDDQFSVERPDGSNFTLKIRSTKLEDSAMYFCASSGEETQYFGPGTRLLVL.

V gene TRBV9 combines with J gene TRBJ2-1; TRBD2 aligns across 8 bases. Trimming removed 4 bases from V and 4 bases from J; junction bases left unmatched: 7. The CDR3 has 15 amino acids. The germline V gene encodes CDR1 SGDLS and CDR2 YYNGEE. For the CDR3, the DNA is TGTGCCAGCAGCCCGGGGGGGCGGCTTTACAATGAGCAGTTCTTC. Translation: CASSPGGRLYNEQFF.

The chain couples TRBV9 to TRBJ2-3; 9 bases match TRBD2. Germline V lookup: CDR1 SGDLS, CDR2 YYNGEE. V trimming: 1 base; J trimming: 0 bases; junction bases outside the gene matches: 6. The CDR3 spans 17 residues. The CDR3 reads CASSVSGGGVSTDTQYF. The CDR3 DNA follows: TGTGCCAGCAGCGTAAGTGGCGGGGGGGTTAGCACAGATACGCAGTATTTT.

J is TRBJ1-4 and V is TRBV30, with 7 bases aligning to TRBD1. The junction had 3 bases not matched to a gene; V was cut back by 0 bases and J by 2 bases. Germline loops: CDR1 GTSNPN, CDR2 SVGIG (reference sequence). This CDR3 contains 15 residues. Here the CDR3 reads CAWSVQQGTNEKLFF. CDR3 bases: TGTGCCTGGAGTGTACAACAGGGGACTAATGAAAAACTGTTTTTT.

The V gene is TRBV29-1, the J gene TRBJ1-1, with 7 bases aligning to TRBD1. CDR1 is SQVTM, CDR2 ANQGSEA, per germline. The V segment lost 5 bases and the J segment 7 bases; nucleotides outside the gene matches: 7. The CDR3 is 12 amino acids. CDR3: CSVRGGAGEAFF. The CDR3 region has the DNA TGCAGCGTTAGAGGGGGCGCGGGTGAAGCTTTCTTT.

This chain links TRBV25-1 with TRBJ1-1, with D maybe TRBD1 (5 bases). Per germline, CDR1 MGHDK and CDR2 SYGVNS. This CDR3 is built from 13 residues. Trimming took off 4 bases at V and 1 base at J, with 7 bases between the two ends. The DNA of the CDR3 is TGTGCCAGCAGTGCCGGGACGAACACTGAAGCTTTCTTT. Translation: CASSAGTNTEAFF.

The rearrangement links TRBV7-9 to TRBJ1-3; D call uncertain. The V end lost 2 bases, the J end lost 3 bases, and 11 bases lay between the germline ends. The CDR3 length is 15 residues. From germline, CDR1 is SEHNR and CDR2 FQNEAQ (reference sequence). This CDR3 is CASSLNPGYGNTIYF. For the CDR3, the DNA is TGTGCCAGCAGCTTAAATCCGGGGTATGGAAACACCATATATTTT.

This clone appeared once. The V and J genes are TRBV9 and TRBJ2-5; 8 nucleotides line up with TRBD2. CDR3 length equals 17 residues. V shed 4 bases, J shed 2 bases, and the junction held 13 bases outside the gene matches. Germline CDR1 is SGDLS and CDR2 is YYNGEE. This CDR3 is CASSSTVEREGQETQYF. The CDR3 DNA is TGTGCCAGCAGCTCAACGGTAGAACGGGAGGGTCAAGAGACCCAGTACTTC.